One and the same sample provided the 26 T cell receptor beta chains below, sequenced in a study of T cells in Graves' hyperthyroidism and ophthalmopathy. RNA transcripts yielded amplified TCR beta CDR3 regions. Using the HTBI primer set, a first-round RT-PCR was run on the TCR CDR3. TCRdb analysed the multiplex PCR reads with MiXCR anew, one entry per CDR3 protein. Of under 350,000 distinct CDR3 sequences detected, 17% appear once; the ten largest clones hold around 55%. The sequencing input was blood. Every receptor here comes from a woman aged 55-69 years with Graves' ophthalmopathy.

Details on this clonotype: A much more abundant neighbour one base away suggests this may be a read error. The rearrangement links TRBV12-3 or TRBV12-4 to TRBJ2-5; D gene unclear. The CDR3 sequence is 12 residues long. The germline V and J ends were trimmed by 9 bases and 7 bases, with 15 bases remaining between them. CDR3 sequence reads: CARTSLSRTQYF. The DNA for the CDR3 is TGTGCCAGGACCTCCCTTTCGAGGACCCAGTACTTC.

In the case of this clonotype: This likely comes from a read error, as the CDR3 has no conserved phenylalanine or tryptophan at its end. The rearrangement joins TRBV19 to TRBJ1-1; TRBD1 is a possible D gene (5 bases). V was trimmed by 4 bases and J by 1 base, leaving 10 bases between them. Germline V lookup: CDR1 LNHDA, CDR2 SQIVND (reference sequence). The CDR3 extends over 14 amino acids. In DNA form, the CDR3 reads TGTGCCAGTAGTACATGGGACGGGAACACTGAAGCTTTCCTT. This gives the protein CASSTWDGNTEAFL.

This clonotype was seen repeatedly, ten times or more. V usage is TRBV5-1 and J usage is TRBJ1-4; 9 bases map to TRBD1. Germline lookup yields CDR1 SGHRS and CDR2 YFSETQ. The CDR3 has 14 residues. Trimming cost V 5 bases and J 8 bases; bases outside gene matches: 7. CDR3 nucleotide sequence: TGCGCCAGCAGACGGACAGGGGATGAGGAAAAACTGTTTTTT. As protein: CASRRTGDEEKLFF.

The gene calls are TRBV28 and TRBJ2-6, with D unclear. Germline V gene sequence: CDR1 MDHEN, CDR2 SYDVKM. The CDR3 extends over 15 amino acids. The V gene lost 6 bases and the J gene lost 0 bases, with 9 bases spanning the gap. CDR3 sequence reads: CASSEAHSGANVLTF. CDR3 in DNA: TGTGCCAGCAGCGAAGCGCACTCTGGGGCCAACGTCCTGACTTTC. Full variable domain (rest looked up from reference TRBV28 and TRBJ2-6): DVKVTQSSRYLVKRTGEKVFLECVQDMDHENMFWYRQDPGLGLRLIYFSYDVKMKEKGDIPEGYSVSREKKERFSLILESASTNQTSMYLCASSEAHSGANVLTFGAGSRLTVL.

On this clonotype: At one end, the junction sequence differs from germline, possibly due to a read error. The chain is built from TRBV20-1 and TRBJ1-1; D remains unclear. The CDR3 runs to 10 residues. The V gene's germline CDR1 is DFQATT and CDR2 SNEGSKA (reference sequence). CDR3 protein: CSARNIEAFF. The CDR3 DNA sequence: TGCAGTGCTAGAAACATTGAAGCTTTCTTT.

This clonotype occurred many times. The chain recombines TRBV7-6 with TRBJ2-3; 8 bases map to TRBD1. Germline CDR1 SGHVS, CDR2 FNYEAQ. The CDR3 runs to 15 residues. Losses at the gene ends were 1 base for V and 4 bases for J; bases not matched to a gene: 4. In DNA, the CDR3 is TGTGCCAGCAGCTTAGTATACAGGGGGGCAGATACGCAGTATTTT. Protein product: CASSLVYRGADTQYF. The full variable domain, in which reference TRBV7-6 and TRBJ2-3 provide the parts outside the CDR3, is GAGVSQSPRYKVTKRGQDVALRCDPISGHVSLYWYRQALGQGPEFLTYFNYEAQQDKSGLPNDRFSAERPEGSISTLTIQRTEQRDSAMYRCASSLVYRGADTQYFGPGTRLTVL.

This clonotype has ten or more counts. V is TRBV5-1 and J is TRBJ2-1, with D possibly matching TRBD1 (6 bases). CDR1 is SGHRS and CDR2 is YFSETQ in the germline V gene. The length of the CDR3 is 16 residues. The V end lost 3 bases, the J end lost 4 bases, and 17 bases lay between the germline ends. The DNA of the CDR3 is TGCGCCAGCAGCTCCTTTGACAGGTACGAGTACAATGAGCAGTTCTTC. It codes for CASSSFDRYEYNEQFF.

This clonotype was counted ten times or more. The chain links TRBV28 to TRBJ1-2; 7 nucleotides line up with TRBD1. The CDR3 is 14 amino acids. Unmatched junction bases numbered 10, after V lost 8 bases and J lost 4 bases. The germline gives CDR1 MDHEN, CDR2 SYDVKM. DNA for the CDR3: TGTGCCAGCCACCGGGACAGCCAGTTCTATGGCTACACCTTC. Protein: CASHRDSQFYGYTF.

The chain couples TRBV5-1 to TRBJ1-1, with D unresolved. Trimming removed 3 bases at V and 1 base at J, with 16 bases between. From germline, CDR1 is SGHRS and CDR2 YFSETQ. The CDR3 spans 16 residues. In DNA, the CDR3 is TGCGCCAGCAGCTCCGAGGGCGGCACTTCGAACACTGAAGCTTTCTTT. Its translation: CASSSEGGTSNTEAFF.

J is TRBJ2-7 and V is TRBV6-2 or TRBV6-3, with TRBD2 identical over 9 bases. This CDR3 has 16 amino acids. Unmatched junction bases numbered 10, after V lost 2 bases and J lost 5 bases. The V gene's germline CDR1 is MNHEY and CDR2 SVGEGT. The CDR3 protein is CASSYRPLAGADEQYF. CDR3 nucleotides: TGTGCCAGCAGTTACCGTCCATTAGCGGGAGCTGACGAGCAGTACTTC.

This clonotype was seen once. The CDR3 DNA reads as TGTGCCAGCAGTGGGGGGACAGCCCAAGGATGGTATGGCTACACCTTC. It specifies CASSGGTAQGWYGYTF. The V gene is TRBV6-2 or TRBV6-3, the J gene TRBJ1-2; the match to TRBD1 covers 7 bases. Germline CDR1 is MNHEY and CDR2 is SVGEGT. V lost 5 bases and J lost 5; bases outside the gene matches: 14. The CDR3 is made up of 16 amino acids.

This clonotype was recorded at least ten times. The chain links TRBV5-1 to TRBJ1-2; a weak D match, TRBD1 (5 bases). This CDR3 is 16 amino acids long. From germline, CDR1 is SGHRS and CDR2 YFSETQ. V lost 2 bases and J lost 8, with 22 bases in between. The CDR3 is CASSLNSFPRAKGYTF. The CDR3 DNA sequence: TGCGCCAGCAGCTTAAATAGCTTTCCCAGGGCCAAAGGCTACACCTTC.

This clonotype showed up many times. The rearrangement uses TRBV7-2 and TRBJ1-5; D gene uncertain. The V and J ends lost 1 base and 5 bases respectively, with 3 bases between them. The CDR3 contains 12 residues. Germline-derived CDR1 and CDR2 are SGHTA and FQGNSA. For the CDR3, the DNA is TGTGCCAGCAGCTTAGGTTATCAGCCCCAGCATTTT. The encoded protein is CASSLGYQPQHF.

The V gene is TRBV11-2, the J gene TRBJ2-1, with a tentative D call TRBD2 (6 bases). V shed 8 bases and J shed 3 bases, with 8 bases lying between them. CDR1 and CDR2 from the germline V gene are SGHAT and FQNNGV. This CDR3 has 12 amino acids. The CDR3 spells CASVGSYNEQFF. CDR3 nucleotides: TGTGCCAGCGTCGGGAGCTACAATGAGCAGTTCTTC.

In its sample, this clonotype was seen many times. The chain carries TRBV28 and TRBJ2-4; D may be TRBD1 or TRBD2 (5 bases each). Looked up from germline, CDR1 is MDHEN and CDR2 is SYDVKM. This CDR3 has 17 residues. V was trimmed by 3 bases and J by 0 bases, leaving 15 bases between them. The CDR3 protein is CASSFPNGAAAKNIQYF. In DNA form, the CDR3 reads TGTGCCAGCAGTTTTCCGAACGGGGCAGCAGCCAAAAACATTCAGTACTTC.

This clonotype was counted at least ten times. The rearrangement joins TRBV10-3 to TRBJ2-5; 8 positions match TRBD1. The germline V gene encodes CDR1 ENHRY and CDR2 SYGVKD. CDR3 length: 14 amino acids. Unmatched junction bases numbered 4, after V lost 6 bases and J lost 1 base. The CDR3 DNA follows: TGTGCCATCAGGAAGGACAGGGCCCAAGAGACCCAGTACTTC. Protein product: CAIRKDRAQETQYF.

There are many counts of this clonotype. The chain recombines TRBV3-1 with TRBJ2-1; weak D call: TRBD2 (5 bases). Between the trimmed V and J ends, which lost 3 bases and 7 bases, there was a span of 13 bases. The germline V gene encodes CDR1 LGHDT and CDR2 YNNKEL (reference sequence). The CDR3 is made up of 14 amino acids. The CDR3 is CASSQMGAGNEQFF. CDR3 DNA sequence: TGTGCCAGCAGCCAGATGGGAGCCGGAAATGAGCAGTTCTTC.

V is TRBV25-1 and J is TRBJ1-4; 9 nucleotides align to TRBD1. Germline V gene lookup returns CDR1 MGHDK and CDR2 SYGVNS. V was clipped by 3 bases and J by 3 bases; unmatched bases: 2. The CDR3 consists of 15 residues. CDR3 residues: CASSEDRGSNEKLFF. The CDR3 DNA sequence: TGTGCCAGCAGTGAGGACAGGGGATCTAATGAAAAACTGTTTTTT.

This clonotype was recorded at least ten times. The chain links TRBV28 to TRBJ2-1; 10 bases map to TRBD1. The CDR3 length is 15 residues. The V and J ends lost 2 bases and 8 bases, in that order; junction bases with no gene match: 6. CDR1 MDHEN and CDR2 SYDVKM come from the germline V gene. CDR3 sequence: CASSLPGQGRDEQFF. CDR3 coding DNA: TGTGCCAGCAGTTTACCGGGACAGGGGAGGGATGAGCAGTTCTTC.

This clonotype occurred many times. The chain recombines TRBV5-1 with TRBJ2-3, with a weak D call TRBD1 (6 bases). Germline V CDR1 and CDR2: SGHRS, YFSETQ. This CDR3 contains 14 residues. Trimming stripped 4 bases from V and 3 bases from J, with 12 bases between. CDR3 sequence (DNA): TGCGCCAGCAGCCCCGACAGGCCGACAGATACGCAGTATTTT. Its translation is CASSPDRPTDTQYF.

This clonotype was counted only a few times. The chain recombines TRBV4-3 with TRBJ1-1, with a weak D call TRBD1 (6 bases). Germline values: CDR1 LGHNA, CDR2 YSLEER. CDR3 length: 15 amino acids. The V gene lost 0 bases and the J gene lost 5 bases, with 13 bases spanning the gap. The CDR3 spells CASSQDGAGVTEAFF. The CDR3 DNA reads TGCGCCAGCAGCCAAGATGGAGCAGGGGTGACTGAAGCTTTCTTT.

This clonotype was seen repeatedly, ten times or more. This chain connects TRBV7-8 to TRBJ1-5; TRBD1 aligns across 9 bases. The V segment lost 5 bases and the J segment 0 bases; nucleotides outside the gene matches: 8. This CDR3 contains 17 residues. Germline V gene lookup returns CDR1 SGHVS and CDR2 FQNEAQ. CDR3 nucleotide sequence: TGTGCCAGCAGCCAAACAGGGGGCTTAGGTAGCAATCAGCCCCAGCATTTT. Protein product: CASSQTGGLGSNQPQHF.

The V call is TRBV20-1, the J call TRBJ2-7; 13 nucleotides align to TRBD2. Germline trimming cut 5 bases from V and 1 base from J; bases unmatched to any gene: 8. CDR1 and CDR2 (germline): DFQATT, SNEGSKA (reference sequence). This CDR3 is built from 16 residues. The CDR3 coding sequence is TGCAGTGCTCCGGGACTAGCGGGGCAAGGATCCTACGAGCAGTACTTC. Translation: CSAPGLAGQGSYEQYF.

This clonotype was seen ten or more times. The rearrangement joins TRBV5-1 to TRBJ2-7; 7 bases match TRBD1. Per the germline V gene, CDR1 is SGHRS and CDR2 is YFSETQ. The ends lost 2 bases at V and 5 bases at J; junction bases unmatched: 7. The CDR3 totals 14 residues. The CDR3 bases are TGCGCCAGCAGCTTAACGACAGGGATCCACGAGCAGTACTTC. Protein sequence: CASSLTTGIHEQYF.

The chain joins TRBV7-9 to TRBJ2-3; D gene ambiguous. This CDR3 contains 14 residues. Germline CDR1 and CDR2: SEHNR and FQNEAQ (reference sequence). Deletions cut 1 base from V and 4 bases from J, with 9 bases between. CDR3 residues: CASSLGLDSDTQYF. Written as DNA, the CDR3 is TGTGCCAGCAGCTTAGGTCTAGACTCAGATACGCAGTATTTT.

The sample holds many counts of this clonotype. In nucleotides, the CDR3 is TGTGCCAGCACCTCAATGTACGGAATCTCCTACGAGCAGTACTTC. It specifies CASTSMYGISYEQYF. The V call is TRBV6-1, the J call TRBJ2-7; no definite D call. The germline V gene encodes CDR1 MNHNS and CDR2 SASEGT. This CDR3 is 15 amino acids long. Between the trimmed V and J ends, which lost 7 bases and 0 bases, there was a span of 16 bases.